This T cell receptor beta chain stems from a study of T cell clones after liver transplantation. Study context: Three of the eight recipients were HCV-positive; the rest had non-autoimmune, non-viral transplant indications. Findings of the study overall: The donor-reactive repertoire was only partly measurable in two subjects, lacking donor cells.

V lost 0 bases, J lost 4 bases, and 13 bases lay in between. Germline assignment: CDR1 LGHNA and CDR2 YSLEER. The CDR3 has 16 residues. This clone appeared a few times. Its matching antigen is unknown. Sequencing used immunoSEQ multiplex PCR; TCRdb keeps in-frame clones, though not all of them. The sample yields about 75,000 clones, 80% to 85% seen once. The chain uses TRBV4-3 and TRBJ1-5; D remains unclear. The clonotype comes from a human patient who received a liver transplant. Some T cells may be graft donor cells. Material: CD4+ T cells from blood, obtained less than 50 months after liver transplant. The CDR3 spells CASSQEVAQPNQPQHF. CDR3 DNA: TGCGCCAGCAGCCAAGAGGTGGCACAGCCAAATCAGCCCCAGCATTTT.